This section outlines one T cell receptor (beta chain) sequence together with its context. The antigen remains undetermined. The sample originates from a study of identifying expanded T cells in peripheral blood. Study-wide results and limits: Differentially abundant clones: around 1.2 between replicates, about 16 at approximately 14 days, more than 18 at four.

Using immunoSEQ multiplex PCR, the repertoire was profiled, and TCRdb retains in-frame clones only, with some absent. The data show 80,000 to 90,000 clones, around nine tenths seen once. Germline values: CDR1 LNHDA, CDR2 SQIVND (reference sequence). V lost 1 base and J lost 5, with 9 bases in between. The CDR3 contains 14 residues. The rearrangement links TRBV19 to TRBJ2-1; D is perhaps TRBD1 or TRBD2 (5 bases each). Material: blood. This sequence originates from a person aged 18 to 69 in good health. The CDR3: CASSIGGRNNEQFF. The CDR3 DNA reads as TGTGCCAGTAGTATAGGGGGACGGAACAATGAGCAGTTCTTC.